Here is one T cell receptor beta chain with its context. Its antigen is as yet unknown. The ends lost 4 bases at V and 6 bases at J; junction bases unmatched: 6. CDR3 length: 14 amino acids. Germline assignment: CDR1 LNHNV and CDR2 YYDKDF (reference sequence). This entry belongs to a study of T cells after posttransplantation cyclophosphamide. Findings of the study overall: Recipient CMV seropositivity and CMV reactivation strongly tracked TRB clonality. Tissue-infiltrating T cells from skin or gut overlapped little with blood T cells. Later post-transplant blood repertoires were often dominated by donor CD8+ memory clones.

Profiled with immunoSEQ multiplex PCR; TCRdb holds only in-frame clones, not every one. Of 50,000 to 65,000 clones listed, approximately 86% are singletons. The sample comprised PBMCs. This TCR was recovered from a young man with a blood cancer, CMV-positive, and with a related stem cell donor. V gene TRBV15 combines with J gene TRBJ2-1; 7 bases are shared with TRBD2. The CDR3 DNA reads TGTGCCACCAGCAAACAGCGGGATCTCAATGAGCAGTTCTTC. Translated: CATSKQRDLNEQFF.